The rows below give T cell receptor beta chains drawn from one sample of a study of patients and donors after allogeneic stem cell transplantation. MiXCR was run by TCRdb on the RT-PCR reads, yielding one entry per CDR3 protein. The data contain tens of thousands of distinct CDR3 sequences, less than 5% of them singletons. The sequenced material came from blood, either unsorted or a sorted T cell fraction (not recorded which). The source is a human donor who was either an allogeneic HSCT recipient or a stem cell or donor lymphocyte infusion donor (not recorded which). It is not recorded whose cells these are; they may come from a transplant donor. The CDR3 runs from the conserved cysteine through the conserved F or W. A D gene is named only where the DNA matches it firmly. Clone size is given for some rows only: seen once, a few or many times, or a class if the clone is expanded.

J gene	D gene	V gene	clone size	CDR3 DNA	CDR3 protein
TRBJ1-1	.	TRBV15	many	TGTGCCACCAGCAGAAAGGAGAAGGGAAGCACTGAAGCTTTCTTT	CATSRKEKGSTEAFF
TRBJ1-6	.	TRBV10-3	many	TGTGCCATCAGTGAGTCCGGGGGCCCGGGATCACCCCTCCACTTT	CAISESGGPGSPLHF
TRBJ2-3	.	TRBV29-1	many	TGCAGCGTTGTAATTACTAGCCAGGATACGCAGTATTTT	CSVVITSQDTQYF
TRBJ2-2	TRBD1	TRBV11-2	many	TGTGCCAGCAGCCCGGGACAGTCGTGGATGGTCGTCGGGGAGCTGTTTTTT	CASSPGQSWMVVGELFF
TRBJ1-4	.	TRBV12-3/TRBV12-4	many	TGTGCCAGCAGACTGTCACAGGGCCGTAATGAAAAACTGTTTTTT	CASRLSQGRNEKLFF
TRBJ1-2	.	TRBV11-2	many	TGTGCCAGCAGCTTAGATATGCGGACCTATGGCTACACCTTC	CASSLDMRTYGYTF
TRBJ2-1	.	TRBV28	.	TGTGCCAGCATAAAATTTGGGCTAGGGCTTTACAATGAGCAGTTCTTC	CASIKFGLGLYNEQFF
TRBJ2-7	.	TRBV2	many	TGTGCCAGTATAGGCGGTCGGGCGGGCGAGCAGTACTTC	CASIGGRAGEQYF
TRBJ2-2	.	TRBV19	.	TGTGCCAGCGGTCGTCGGAGGGGAGGAACACTTTACGCCGGGGAGCTGTTTTTT	CASGRRRGGTLYAGELFF
TRBJ1-5	.	TRBV28	.	TGTGCCAGCAGTCCGGGACATACGAATCAGCCCCAGCATTTT	CASSPGHTNQPQHF
TRBJ1-4	.	TRBV7-8	many	TGTGCCAGCAGCTTAGGGGTCGCGGAAAAACTGTTTTTT	CASSLGVAEKLFF
TRBJ1-3	.	TRBV5-1	many	TGCGCCAGCAGACGGGACCTTGCTTCTGGAAACACCATATATTTT	CASRRDLASGNTIYF
TRBJ2-7	.	TRBV7-9	many	TGTGCCAGCAGTTCCCGGGACATCTACTCCTACGAGCAGTACTTC	CASSSRDIYSYEQYF
TRBJ2-1	TRBD2	TRBV12-3/TRBV12-4	medium-sized	TGTGCCAGCAGGGGGAGGCGAGCGGGATCCTACAATGAGCAGTTCTTC	CASRGRRAGSYNEQFF
TRBJ2-3	.	TRBV5-1	few	TGCGCCAGCAGTTCGGGTGGGACCTATCCTCAGGATACGCAGTATTTT	CASSSGGTYPQDTQYF
TRBJ1-1	.	TRBV18	many	TGTGCCAGCTCACCGACAGACTCCTCAGAAGGGGACACTGAAGCTTTCTTT	CASSPTDSSEGDTEAFF